These 9 T cell receptor beta chains share one sample of origin, sequenced in a study of T cell clusters in autoimmune cytopenias. TRB rearrangements were amplified by touch-down multiplex PCR with mixed TRB-A/B primers. TCRdb reprocessed the multiplex PCR reads and stores each CDR3 protein as one record, lacking DNA. The table lists thousands of distinct CDR3 sequences, with about 48% in the top ten. Each sample's input was roughly 250 ng genomic DNA, approximately 37,500 genome equivalents. Sequencing input: peripheral blood. Every receptor here comes from a human donor with an autoimmune cytopenia or autoimmune hepatitis (not recorded which).

The chain is built from TRBV10-3 and TRBJ2-3. The CDR3 runs 16 residues. The germline gives CDR1 ENHRY, CDR2 SYGVKD. This chain's CDR3 is CAISELAGASTDTQYF.

This clonotype registers medium-sized by frequency. This sequence joins TRBV19 and TRBJ1-5; with no DNA, the TCRdb D assignment of TRBD1 cannot be verified. The CDR3 consists of 14 residues. Germline CDR1 LNHDA, CDR2 SQIVND (reference sequence). The CDR3 region is CASSIKSGGQPQHF.

This clonotype ranks as medium-sized in terms of frequency. CDR3 protein: CASSTTGGDTQYF. The V call is TRBV6-1, the J call TRBJ2-3; TCRdb picks TRBD1, but there is no DNA to check that call. CDR1 is MNHNS and CDR2 is SASEGT in the germline V gene. This CDR3 contains 13 residues.

Measured by frequency, this clonotype is medium-sized. The J gene is TRBJ2-1, the V gene TRBV29-1. Germline assignment: CDR1 SQVTM and CDR2 ANQGSEA. The CDR3 length is 14 residues. CDR3 residues: CSVERRGSYNEQFF.

The chain employs TRBV19 and TRBJ2-3; checking the TCRdb D call of TRBD2 is not possible without DNA. The CDR3 runs to 16 residues. CDR1 is LNHDA, CDR2 SQIVND, per germline (reference sequence). The CDR3 reads CASRTSGRVSRDTQYF.

V is TRBV11-2 and J is TRBJ2-5; TCRdb's D call, TRBD1, is unchecked because there is no DNA. The CDR3 has 14 amino acids. Germline CDR1 is SGHAT and CDR2 is FQNNGV. CDR3 residues: CASSRHRGQETQYF.

Considering frequency, this clonotype is medium-sized. The V and J genes are TRBV6-5 and TRBJ1-5; as DNA is missing, the TRBD1 call by TCRdb cannot be tested. Germline V gene data show CDR1 as MNHEY and CDR2 as SVGAGI. The CDR3 sequence is 15 residues long. The CDR3 here is CASSYGGEGNQPQHF.

J is TRBJ2-7 and V is TRBV10-3; TCRdb's D call of TRBD1 is untestable without DNA. Germline V gene lookup returns CDR1 ENHRY and CDR2 SYGVKD. The CDR3 sequence is 15 residues long. The CDR3 reads CAISTSGTGDYEQYF.

This clonotype counts as medium-sized (0.01 to 0.1%) by frequency. The chain carries TRBV12-3 or TRBV12-4 and TRBJ2-7; as DNA is missing, the TRBD1 call by TCRdb cannot be tested. The CDR3 runs 14 residues. The CDR3: CASTPTGSEYEQYF.